This TCR beta chain was captured in a study of control samples from healthy donors and cancer patients. Germline V gene data show CDR1 as SEHNR and CDR2 as FQNEAQ (reference sequence). The CDR3 covers 11 residues. V lost 6 bases, J lost 8 bases, and 5 bases lay in between. The data were produced by immunoSEQ multiplex PCR, yet TCRdb's version contains in-frame clones alone and is incomplete. The repertoire holds roughly 88,000 clones, approximately 89% seen once, with around 0.92% in the top ten. The sequencing input was blood. The rearrangement uses TRBV7-9 and TRBJ1-6; D is unresolved. This receptor was obtained from a young woman in good health. CDR3 nucleotide sequence: TGTGCCAGCAGGTCGGATTCACCCCTCCACTTT. Translated: CASRSDSPLHF.